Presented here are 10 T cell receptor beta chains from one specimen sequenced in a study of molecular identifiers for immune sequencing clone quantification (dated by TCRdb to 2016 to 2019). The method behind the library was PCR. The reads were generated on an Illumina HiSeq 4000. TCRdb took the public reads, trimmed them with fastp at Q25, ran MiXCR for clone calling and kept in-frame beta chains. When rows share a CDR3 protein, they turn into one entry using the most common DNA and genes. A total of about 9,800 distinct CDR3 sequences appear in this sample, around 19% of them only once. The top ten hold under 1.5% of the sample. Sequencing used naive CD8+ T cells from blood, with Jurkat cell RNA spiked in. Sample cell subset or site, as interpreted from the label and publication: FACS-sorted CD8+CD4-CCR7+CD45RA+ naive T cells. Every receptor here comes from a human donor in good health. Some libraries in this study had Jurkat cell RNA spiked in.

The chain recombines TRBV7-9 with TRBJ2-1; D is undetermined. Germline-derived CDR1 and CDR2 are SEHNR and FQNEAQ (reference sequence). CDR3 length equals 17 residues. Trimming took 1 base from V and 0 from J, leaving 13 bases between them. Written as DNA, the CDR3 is TGTGCCAGCAGCTTAGGTGGCCGAGAGAGCTCCTACAATGAGCAGTTCTTC. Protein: CASSLGGRESSYNEQFF.

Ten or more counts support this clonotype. Here the CDR3 DNA reads TGTGCCAGCAGTTCCCTCCTGAGCTCCTACGAGCAGTACTTC. This codes for CASSSLLSSYEQYF. The chain uses TRBV27 and TRBJ2-7; D ambiguous. Germline assignment: CDR1 MNHEY and CDR2 SMNVEV (reference sequence). This CDR3 is built from 14 residues. Trimming stripped 4 bases from V and 0 bases from J, with 10 bases between.

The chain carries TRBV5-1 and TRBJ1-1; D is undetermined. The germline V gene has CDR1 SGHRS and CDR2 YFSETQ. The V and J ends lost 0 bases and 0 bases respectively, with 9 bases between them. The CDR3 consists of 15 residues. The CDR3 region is CASSLDPVMNTEAFF. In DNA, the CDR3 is TGCGCCAGCAGCTTGGATCCGGTGATGAACACTGAAGCTTTCTTT.

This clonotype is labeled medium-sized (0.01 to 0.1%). The CDR3 spells CASSSPGPLGETQYF. CDR3 DNA sequence: TGTGCCAGCAGTTCCCCGGGTCCCCTCGGCGAGACCCAGTACTTC. The chain uses TRBV6-5 and TRBJ2-5; D ambiguous. The CDR3 has 15 residues. CDR1 is MNHEY and CDR2 is SVGAGI in the germline V gene. Trimming took 4 bases from V and 5 from J, leaving 17 bases between them.

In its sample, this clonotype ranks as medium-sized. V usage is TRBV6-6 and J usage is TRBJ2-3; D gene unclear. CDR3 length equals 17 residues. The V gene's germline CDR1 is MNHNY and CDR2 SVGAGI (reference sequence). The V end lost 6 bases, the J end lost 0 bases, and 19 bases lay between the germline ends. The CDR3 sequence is CASSHNSRAPSTDTQYF. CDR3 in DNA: TGTGCCAGCAGCCACAACAGCCGGGCGCCTAGCACAGATACGCAGTATTTT.

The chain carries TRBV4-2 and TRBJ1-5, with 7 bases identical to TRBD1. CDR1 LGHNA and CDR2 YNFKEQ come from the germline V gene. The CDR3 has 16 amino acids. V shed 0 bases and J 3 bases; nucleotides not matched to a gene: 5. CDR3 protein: CASSQDRTGINQPQHF. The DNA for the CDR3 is TGTGCCAGCAGCCAAGATCGGACAGGAATCAATCAGCCCCAGCATTTT.

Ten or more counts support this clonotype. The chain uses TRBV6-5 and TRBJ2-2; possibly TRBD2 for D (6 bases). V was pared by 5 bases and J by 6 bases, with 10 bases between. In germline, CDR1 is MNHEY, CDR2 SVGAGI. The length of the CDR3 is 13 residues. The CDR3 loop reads CASSGTVAGELFF. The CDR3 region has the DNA TGTGCCAGCAGTGGGACTGTAGCCGGGGAGCTGTTTTTT.

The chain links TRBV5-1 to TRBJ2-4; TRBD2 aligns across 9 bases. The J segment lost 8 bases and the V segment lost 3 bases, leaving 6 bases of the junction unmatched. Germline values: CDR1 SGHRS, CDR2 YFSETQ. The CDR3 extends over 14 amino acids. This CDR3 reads CASSSAGGADIQYF. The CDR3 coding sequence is TGCGCCAGCAGCTCAGCGGGGGGTGCTGACATTCAGTACTTC. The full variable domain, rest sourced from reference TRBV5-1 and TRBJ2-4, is KAGVTQTPRYLIKTRGQQVTLSCSPISGHRSVSWYQQTPGQGLQFLFEYFSETQRNKGNFPGRFSGRQFSNSRSEMNVSTLELGDSALYLCASSSAGGADIQYFGAGTRLSVL.

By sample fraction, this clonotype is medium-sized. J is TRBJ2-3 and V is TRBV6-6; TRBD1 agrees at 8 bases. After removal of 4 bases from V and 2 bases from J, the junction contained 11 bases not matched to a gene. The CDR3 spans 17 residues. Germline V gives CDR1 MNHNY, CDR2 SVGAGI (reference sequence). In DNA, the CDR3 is TGTGCCAGCAGTTGGGGGAATAGACAGGGGCTCACAGATACGCAGTATTTT. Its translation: CASSWGNRQGLTDTQYF.

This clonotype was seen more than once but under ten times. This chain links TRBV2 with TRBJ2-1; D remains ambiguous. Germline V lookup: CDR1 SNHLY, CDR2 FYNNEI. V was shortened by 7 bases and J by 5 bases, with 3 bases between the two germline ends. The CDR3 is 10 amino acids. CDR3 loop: CASTNNEQFF. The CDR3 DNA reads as TGTGCCAGCACGAACAATGAGCAGTTCTTC.